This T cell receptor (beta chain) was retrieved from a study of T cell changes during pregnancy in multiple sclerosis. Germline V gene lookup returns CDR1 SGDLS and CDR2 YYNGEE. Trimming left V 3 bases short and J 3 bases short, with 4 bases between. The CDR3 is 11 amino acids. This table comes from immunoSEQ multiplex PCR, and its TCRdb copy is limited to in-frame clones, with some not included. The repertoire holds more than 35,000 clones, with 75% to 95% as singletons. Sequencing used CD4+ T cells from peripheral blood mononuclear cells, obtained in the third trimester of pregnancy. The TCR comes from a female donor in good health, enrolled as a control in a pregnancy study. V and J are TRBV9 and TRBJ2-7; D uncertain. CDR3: CASSAGYEQYF. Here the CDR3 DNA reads TGTGCCAGCAGCGCCGGCTACGAGCAGTACTTC.